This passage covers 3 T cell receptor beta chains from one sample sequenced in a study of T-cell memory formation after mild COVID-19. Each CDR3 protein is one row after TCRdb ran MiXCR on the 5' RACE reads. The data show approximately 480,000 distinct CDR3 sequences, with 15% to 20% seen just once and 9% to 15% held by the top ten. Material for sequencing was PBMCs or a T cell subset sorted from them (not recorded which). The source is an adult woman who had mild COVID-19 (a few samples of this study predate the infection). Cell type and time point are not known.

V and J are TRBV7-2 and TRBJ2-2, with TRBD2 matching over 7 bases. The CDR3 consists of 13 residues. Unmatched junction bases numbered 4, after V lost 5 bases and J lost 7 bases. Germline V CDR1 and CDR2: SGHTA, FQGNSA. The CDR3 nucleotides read TGTGCCAGCAGCAGACTAGCAGGCGGGGAGCTGTTTTTT. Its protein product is CASSRLAGGELFF. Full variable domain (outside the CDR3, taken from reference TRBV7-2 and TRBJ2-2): GAGVSQSPSNKVTEKGKDVELRCDPISGHTALYWYRQSLGQGLEFLIYFQGNSAPDKSGLPSDRFSAERTGGSVSTLTIQRTQQEDSAVYLCASSRLAGGELFFGEGSRLTVL.

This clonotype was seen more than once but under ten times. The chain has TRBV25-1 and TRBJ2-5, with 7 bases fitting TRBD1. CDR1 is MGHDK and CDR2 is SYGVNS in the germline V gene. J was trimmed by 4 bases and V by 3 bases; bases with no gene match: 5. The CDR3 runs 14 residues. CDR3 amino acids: CASSEPGGPETQYF. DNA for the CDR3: TGTGCCAGCAGTGAGCCAGGGGGACCAGAGACCCAGTACTTC. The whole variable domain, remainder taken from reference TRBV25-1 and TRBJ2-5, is EADIYQTPRYLVIGTGKKITLECSQTMGHDKMYWYQQDPGMELHLIHYSYGVNSTEKGDLSSESTVSRIRTEHFPLTLESARPSHTSQYLCASSEPGGPETQYFGPGTRLLVL.

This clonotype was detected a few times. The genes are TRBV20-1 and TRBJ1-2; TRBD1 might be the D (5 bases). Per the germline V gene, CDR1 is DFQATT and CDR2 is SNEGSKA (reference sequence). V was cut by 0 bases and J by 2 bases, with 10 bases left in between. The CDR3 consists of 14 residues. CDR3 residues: CSAREPGKNYGYTF. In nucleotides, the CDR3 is TGCAGTGCTAGAGAACCAGGGAAAAACTATGGCTACACCTTC.